The sequence of this T cell receptor (beta chain) was determined in a study of blood T cell repertoires in COVID-19. The table came from immunoSEQ multiplex PCR; TCRdb's copy has only in-frame clones and leaves some out. The sample records about 31,000 clones, about 90% being singletons. Trimming took off 1 base at V and 1 base at J, with 13 bases between the two ends. Germline CDR1 MGHRA, CDR2 YSYEKL. This CDR3 has 16 residues. Sample: peripheral blood. The V gene is TRBV4-1, the J gene TRBJ1-2; perhaps TRBD1 as D (6 bases). The sequence was collected from a human donor in a cohort sampled during active COVID-19. CDR3 sequence reads: CASSQAQQGINYGYTF. In DNA form, the CDR3 reads TGCGCCAGCAGCCAAGCTCAACAGGGAATTAACTATGGCTACACCTTC.